The source of this T cell receptor beta chain is a study of breast tumors, draining lymph nodes, adjacent tissues. This clonotype has at least ten counts. Its antigen is not identified. General observations from the study: Tumor and nontumor repertoires were significantly more similar in luminal-like than in basal-like breast cancer.

The CDR3 totals 13 residues. In germline, CDR1 is WNHNN, CDR2 SYGVQD (reference sequence). The V segment lost 3 bases and the J segment 10 bases; nucleotides outside the gene matches: 8. TCRdb passed the multiplex PCR reads through MiXCR, listing each CDR3 protein once. The data contain 150,000 to 200,000 distinct CDR3 sequences, 30% to 35% of them seen just once; the ten biggest clones take up roughly 4.3%. Samples came from axillary lymph nodes draining the breast cancer. This chain links TRBV10-1 with TRBJ2-5; 7 bases line up with TRBD1. The receptor was isolated from a female donor with breast cancer. Some clones in this sample may be carry-over from other donors' samples. The sequencing sample was made of axillary lymph node tissue. CDR3 in DNA: TGCGCCAGCAGTGATGGGACAGATCAGAGCCAGTACTTC. Translation gives CASSDGTDQSQYF.